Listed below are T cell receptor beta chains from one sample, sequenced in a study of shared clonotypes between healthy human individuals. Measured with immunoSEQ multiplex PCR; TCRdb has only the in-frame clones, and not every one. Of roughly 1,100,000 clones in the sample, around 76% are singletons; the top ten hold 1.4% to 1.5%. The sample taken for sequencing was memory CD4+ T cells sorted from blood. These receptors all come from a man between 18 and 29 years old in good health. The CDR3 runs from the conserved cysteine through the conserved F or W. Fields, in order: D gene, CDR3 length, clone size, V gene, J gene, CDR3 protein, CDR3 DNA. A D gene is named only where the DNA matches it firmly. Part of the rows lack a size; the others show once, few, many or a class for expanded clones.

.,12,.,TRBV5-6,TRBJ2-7,CASSSRLGEQYF,TGTGCCAGCAGCTCCCGATTGGGGGAGCAGTACTTC
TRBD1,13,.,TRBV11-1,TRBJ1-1,CASSRDRGASAFF,TGTGCCAGCTCCCGGGACAGGGGGGCTTCTGCTTTCTTT
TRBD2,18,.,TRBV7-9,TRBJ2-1,CASSLELAGGRSYNEQFF,TGTGCCAGCAGCTTAGAACTAGCGGGGGGCAGATCCTACAATGAGCAGTTCTTC
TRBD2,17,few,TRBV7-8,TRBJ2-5,CASSLVGGLAGRETQYF,TGTGCCAGCAGCTTAGTCGGCGGACTAGCGGGGCGAGAGACCCAGTACTTC
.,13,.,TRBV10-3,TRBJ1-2,CAISESGIYGYTF,TGTGCCATCAGTGAGTCAGGGATCTATGGCTACACCTTC
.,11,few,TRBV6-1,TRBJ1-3,CASSETRQNFF,TGTGCCAGCAGTGAAACACGACAAAACTTCTTT
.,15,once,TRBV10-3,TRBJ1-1,CAISERQTINTEAFF,TGTGCCATCAGTGAAAGACAGACAATCAACACTGAAGCTTTCTTT
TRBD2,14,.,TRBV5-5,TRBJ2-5,CASSFSGLAETQYF,TGTGCCAGCAGCTTTTCGGGACTAGCTGAGACCCAGTACTTC
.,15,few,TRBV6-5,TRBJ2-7,CASKIGWEIGYEQYF,TGTGCCAGCAAAATCGGGTGGGAGATTGGGTACGAGCAGTACTTC
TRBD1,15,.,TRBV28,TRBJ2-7,CASSKPGQVIYEQYF,TGTGCCAGCAGTAAACCGGGACAGGTCATCTACGAGCAGTACTTC
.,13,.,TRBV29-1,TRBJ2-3,CSGDESSTDTQYF,TGCAGCGGGGACGAGTCTAGCACAGATACGCAGTATTTT
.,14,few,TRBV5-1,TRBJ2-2,CASSTGLPRGELFF,TGCGCCAGCAGCACCGGACTTCCTCGCGGGGAGCTGTTTTTT
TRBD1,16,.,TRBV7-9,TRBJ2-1,CASSRDSGTGGIKQFF,TGTGCCAGCAGCAGAGACTCCGGGACAGGTGGGATAAAGCAGTTCTTC
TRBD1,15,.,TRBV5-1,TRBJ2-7,CASSLTPGQGREQYF,TGCGCCAGCAGCCTCACCCCGGGACAGGGACGGGAGCAGTACTTC
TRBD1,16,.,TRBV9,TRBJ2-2,CASSVLPGQGAGELFF,TGTGCCAGCAGCGTACTTCCGGGACAGGGTGCCGGGGAGCTGTTTTTT
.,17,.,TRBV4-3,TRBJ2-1,CASSQVGGAGTYNEQFF,TGCGCCAGCAGCCAAGTGGGCGGGGCAGGGACTTACAATGAGCAGTTCTTC
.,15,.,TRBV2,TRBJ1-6,CASSSRQVDNSPLHF,TGTGCCAGCAGTTCTAGACAGGTGGATAATTCACCCCTCCACTTT
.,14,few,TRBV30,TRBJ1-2,CAWSVSRADYGYTF,TGTGCCTGGAGTGTTTCCAGGGCGGACTATGGCTACACCTTC
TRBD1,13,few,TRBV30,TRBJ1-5,CAWSVQGDQPQHF,TGTGCCTGGAGTGTACAGGGGGATCAGCCCCAGCATTTT
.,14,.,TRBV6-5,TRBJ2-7,CASSYTRERHEQYF,TGTGCCAGCAGTTACACCAGGGAACGGCACGAGCAGTACTTC
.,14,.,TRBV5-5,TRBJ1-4,CASSFGGSNEKLFF,TGTGCCAGCAGCTTTGGAGGGAGCAATGAAAAACTGTTTTTT
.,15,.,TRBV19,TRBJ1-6,CASSHRGSYNSPLHF,TGTGCCAGTAGTCACCGTGGGTCCTATAATTCACCCCTCCACTTT
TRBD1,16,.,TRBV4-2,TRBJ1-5,CASSQPGQGSNQPQHF,TGTGCCAGCAGCCAACCCGGACAGGGCAGCAATCAGCCCCAGCATTTT
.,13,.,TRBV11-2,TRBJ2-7,CASSLNWAYEQYF,TGTGCCAGCAGCTTGAACTGGGCCTACGAGCAGTACTTC
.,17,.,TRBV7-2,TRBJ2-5,CASSRNFKRASPETQYF,TGTGCCAGCAGCCGCAATTTTAAAAGGGCGTCCCCGGAGACCCAGTACTTC
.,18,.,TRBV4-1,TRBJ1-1,CASSPMLDRSPFNTEAFF,TGCGCCAGCAGCCCCATGTTAGATCGTTCCCCCTTCAACACTGAAGCTTTCTTT
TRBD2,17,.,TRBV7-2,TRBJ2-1,CAIPRGLAGGGSDEQFF,TGTGCCATTCCGCGGGGGCTAGCGGGAGGAGGGTCCGATGAGCAGTTCTTC
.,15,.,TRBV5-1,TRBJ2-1,CASSLALAWGHEQFF,TGCGCCAGCAGCTTGGCCCTGGCGTGGGGACATGAGCAGTTCTTC
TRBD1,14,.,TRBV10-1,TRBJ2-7,CASSRGQGMNEQYF,TGCGCCAGCAGTCGGGGACAGGGTATGAACGAGCAGTACTTC
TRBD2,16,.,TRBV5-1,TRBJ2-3,CASSIYGTSGTDTQYF,TGCGCCAGCAGCATTTATGGGACTAGCGGCACAGATACGCAGTATTTT
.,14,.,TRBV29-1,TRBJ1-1,CSVDSSSGNTEAFF,TGCAGCGTTGATTCTTCCTCCGGGAACACTGAAGCTTTCTTT
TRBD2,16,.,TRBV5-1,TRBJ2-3,CASSHMTSGSTDTQYF,TGCGCCAGCAGCCATATGACTAGCGGGTCAACAGATACGCAGTATTTT
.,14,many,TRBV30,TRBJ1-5,CASSRVSSNQPQHF,TGTGCCTCGTCTCGGGTGTCTAGCAATCAGCCCCAGCATTTT
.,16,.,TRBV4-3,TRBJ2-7,CASSQDSTSGGYEQYF,TGCGCCAGCAGCCAAGATTCTACCAGCGGCGGCTACGAGCAGTACTTC
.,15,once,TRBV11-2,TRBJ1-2,CASSYTDSPTYGYTF,TGTGCCAGCAGCTACACGGACAGCCCGACCTATGGCTACACCTTC
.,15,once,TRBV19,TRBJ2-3,CASSIGSLGTDTQYF,TGTGCCAGTAGTATAGGGTCCCTGGGCACAGATACGCAGTATTTT
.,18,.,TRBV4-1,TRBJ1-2,CASSPLGQRQIANYGYTF,TGCGCCAGCAGCCCCCTCGGACAGAGACAAATAGCTAACTATGGCTACACCTTC
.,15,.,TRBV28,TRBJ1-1,CASSLAEQGHTEAFF,TGTGCCAGCAGTTTAGCCGAACAGGGTCACACTGAAGCTTTCTTT
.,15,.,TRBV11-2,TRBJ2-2,CASTPGGPNTGELFF,TGTGCCAGCACCCCCGGCGGACCGAACACCGGGGAGCTGTTTTTT
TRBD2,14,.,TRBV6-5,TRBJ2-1,CASTGGRAGNEQFF,TGTGCCAGCACAGGCGGGAGGGCCGGAAATGAGCAGTTCTTC
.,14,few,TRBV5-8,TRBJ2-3,CASSSLEGSDTQYF,TGTGCCAGCAGCTCCCTAGAGGGATCAGATACGCAGTATTTT
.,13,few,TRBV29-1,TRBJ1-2,CSAQAGASSGYTF,TGCAGCGCTCAGGCGGGGGCCAGCTCAGGCTACACCTTC
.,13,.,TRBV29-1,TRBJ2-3,CSVVRTGTDTQYF,TGCAGCGTTGTACGGACAGGCACAGATACGCAGTATTTT
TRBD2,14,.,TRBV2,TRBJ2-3,CASIPLAGTGTQYF,TGTGCCAGCATCCCTCTAGCGGGAACGGGTACGCAGTATTTT
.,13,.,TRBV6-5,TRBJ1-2,CASSYLSGDGYTF,TGTGCCAGCAGTTACTTATCTGGGGACGGCTACACCTTC
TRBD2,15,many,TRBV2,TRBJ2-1,CASSETSGGAAEQFF,TGTGCCAGCAGTGAGACTAGCGGGGGGGCCGCGGAGCAGTTCTTC
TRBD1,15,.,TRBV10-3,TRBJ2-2,CAISEKGARTGELFF,TGTGCCATCAGTGAAAAGGGGGCGCGGACCGGGGAGCTGTTTTTT
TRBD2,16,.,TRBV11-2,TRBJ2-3,CASSLRGGQLTDTQYF,TGTGCCAGCAGCCTTCGGGGGGGGCAGCTCACAGATACGCAGTATTTT
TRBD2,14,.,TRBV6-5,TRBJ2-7,CASRSTSGRGEQYF,TGTGCCAGCAGGTCGACTAGCGGGAGGGGCGAGCAGTACTTC
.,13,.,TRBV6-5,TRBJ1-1,CASSYSEGRRAFF,TGTGCCAGCAGTTACTCGGAGGGCAGGAGGGCTTTCTTT
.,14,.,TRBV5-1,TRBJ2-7,CASSEVGVRYEQYF,TGCGCCAGCAGCGAAGTTGGGGTAAGGTACGAGCAGTACTTC
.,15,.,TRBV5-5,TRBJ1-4,CASSPMGPTNEKLFF,TGTGCCAGCAGTCCAATGGGCCCAACTAATGAAAAACTGTTTTTT
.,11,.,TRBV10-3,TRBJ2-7,CAISEYGEQYF,TGTGCCATCAGTGAGTATGGCGAGCAGTACTTC
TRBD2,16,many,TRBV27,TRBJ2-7,CASSLAGGFSPYEQYF,TGTGCCAGCAGTCTAGCGGGGGGCTTCTCTCCCTACGAGCAGTACTTC
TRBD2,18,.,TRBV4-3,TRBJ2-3,CASSQDLTSGENTDTQYF,TGCGCCAGCAGCCAGGACCTAACTAGCGGGGAGAACACAGATACGCAGTATTTT
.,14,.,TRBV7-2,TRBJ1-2,CASSPPGVVYGYTF,TGTGCCAGCAGCCCCCCAGGGGTGGTCTATGGCTACACCTTC